These 21 T cell receptor beta chains were all obtained from the same sample, sequenced in a study of blood T cells in healthy people across ages. The authors ran a second PCR of about 6 to 11 cycles using a sample-barcoded 5' primer and a J-beta primer mix. TCRdb processed the 5' RACE reads anew with MiXCR; each CDR3 protein has one entry. The sample carries approximately 690,000 distinct CDR3 sequences, under 65% recorded once. Material: blood. Every receptor here comes from a man in his 60s in good health.

This clonotype was counted a single time. This sequence joins TRBV20-1 and TRBJ2-1; TRBD2 agrees at 10 bases. Germline trimming cut 0 bases from V and 4 bases from J; bases unmatched to any gene: 12. This CDR3 comprises 18 residues. Germline CDR1 and CDR2: DFQATT and SNEGSKA (reference sequence). In DNA form, the CDR3 reads TGCAGTGCTAGAGATCGCCCTGGGGCTAGCGGGGGTTACAATGAGCAGTTCTTC. This sequence encodes CSARDRPGASGGYNEQFF.

This chain uses TRBV7-9 with TRBJ2-1; D might be TRBD1 or TRBD2, each matching 5 bases. Deletions cut 5 bases from V and 9 bases from J, with 14 bases between. This CDR3 is 13 amino acids long. Germline assignment: CDR1 SEHNR and CDR2 FQNEAQ (reference sequence). CDR3 nucleotides: TGTGCCAGCAGCGTACGTGAGGGGACTGAGCAGTTCTTC. Protein sequence: CASSVREGTEQFF.

This clonotype was picked up a small number of times. The V call is TRBV10-1, the J call TRBJ1-6; possible D gene TRBD1, 6 bases. V was trimmed by 6 bases and J by 8 bases, leaving 14 bases between them. This CDR3 spans 14 amino acids. Per germline, CDR1 WNHNN and CDR2 SYGVQD (reference sequence). Here the CDR3 DNA reads TGCGCCAGCAGCCACAGGGTGTCGGATTCACCCCTCCACTTT. Amino acid sequence: CASSHRVSDSPLHF.

On this clonotype itself: The junction and the germline gene differ at one end; a read error may be behind it. The chain combines TRBV10-3 with TRBJ2-4; perhaps TRBD1 as D (5 bases). The tail of the sequence fits TRBJ2-7 better, so the J call may be wrong. CDR1 and CDR2 from the germline V gene are ENHRY and SYGVKD. There are 11 residues in the CDR3. Here the CDR3 reads CAIGDSYEQYF. The CDR3 bases are TGTGCCATCGGTGACAGCTACGAGCAGTACTTC.

This clonotype was seen a few times. The genes are TRBV5-1 and TRBJ2-2; D possibly corresponds to TRBD2 (5 bases). Germline V gene data show CDR1 as SGHRS and CDR2 as YFSETQ. The V end lost 4 bases, the J end lost 3 bases, and 10 bases lay between the germline ends. The CDR3 spans 14 residues. The CDR3 DNA is TGCGCCAGCAGCGCGGGCCTAGACACCGGGGAGCTGTTTTTT. The encoded protein is CASSAGLDTGELFF.

The chain joins TRBV12-3 or TRBV12-4 to TRBJ1-6; 9 bases fit TRBD1. J lost 8 bases, V lost 6 bases, and 8 bases had no gene match. This CDR3 comprises 15 residues. The CDR3 nucleotides are TGTGCCAGCAGCCTCGGGACAGGGTATGATTCACCCCTCCACTTT. Translated: CASSLGTGYDSPLHF.

This clonotype was counted between two and nine times. This chain connects TRBV21-1 to TRBJ2-1; the table's D gene call, TRBD2, was not cross checked with the DNA. TRBV21-1 is assigned pseudogene status. This CDR3 has 20 residues. The CDR3 sequence is CASSKGRLAGGPAWGHEQFF. The DNA for the CDR3 is TGTGCCAGCAGCAAAGGACGGCTAGCGGGGGGCCCAGCCTGGGGCCATGAGCAGTTCTTC.

The rearrangement joins TRBV10-3 to TRBJ2-1; unclear D gene. Trimming removed 1 base at V and 7 bases at J, with 2 bases between. Germline-derived CDR1 and CDR2 are ENHRY and SYGVKD. This CDR3 has 11 residues. The CDR3 protein is CAISEWNEQFF. For the CDR3, the DNA is TGTGCCATCAGTGAGTGGAATGAGCAGTTCTTC.

This clonotype has a handful of counts. This chain uses TRBV28 with TRBJ2-5, with D hard to call. There are 13 residues in the CDR3. The germline gives CDR1 MDHEN, CDR2 SYDVKM. V lost 5 bases and J 0 bases, leaving 7 bases between the germline ends. The CDR3 spells CASSVGDQETQYF. The CDR3 DNA reads TGTGCCAGCAGTGTTGGGGACCAAGAGACCCAGTACTTC.

The V call is TRBV4-2, the J call TRBJ1-6; D is unclear. The germline V gene has CDR1 LGHNA and CDR2 YNFKEQ. CDR3 length: 14 amino acids. Trimming took 0 bases from V and 6 from J, leaving 6 bases between them. CDR3 region: CASSQDRINSPLHF. CDR3 DNA: TGTGCCAGCAGCCAAGATCGGATTAATTCACCCCTCCACTTT.

This clonotype was seen only a few times. The V gene is TRBV29-1, the J gene TRBJ2-7; 8 bases map to TRBD1. Germline trimming cut 6 bases from V and 4 bases from J; bases unmatched to any gene: 8. The CDR3 totals 13 residues. CDR1 is SQVTM, CDR2 ANQGSEA, per germline. The chain's CDR3 is CSVRRQGQYEQYF. In DNA, the CDR3 is TGCAGCGTCCGCAGACAGGGGCAATACGAGCAGTACTTC.

The chain uses TRBV5-8 and TRBJ2-5; TRBD2 matches 11 bases. Trimming at V came to 1 base and at J to 3 bases, leaving 8 bases not matched to a gene. The germline gives CDR1 SGHTS, CDR2 YDEGEE. The CDR3 spans 17 residues. The DNA for the CDR3 is TGTGCCAGCAGCTTGCTCCGGACTAGCGGGTCCAAAGAGACCCAGTACTTC. This gives the protein CASSLLRTSGSKETQYF.

This clonotype was observed a few times. V gene TRBV12-3 or TRBV12-4 combines with J gene TRBJ1-6; a possible D gene is TRBD1 (5 bases). CDR3 length: 15 residues. V shed 7 bases and J shed 7 bases, with 17 bases lying between them. In DNA, the CDR3 is TGTGCCAGCACCCGGCCCGGCCGGGGCAATTCACCCCTCCACTTT. Protein product: CASTRPGRGNSPLHF.

This clonotype was recorded many times. The genes are TRBV24-1 and TRBJ1-1; D is undetermined. Germline V gene lookup returns CDR1 KGHDR and CDR2 SFDVKD. There are 13 residues in the CDR3. Trimming shortened V by 6 bases and J by 1 base, and 8 bases separated the two germline ends. CDR3 region: CATSNTRNTEAFF. The CDR3 coding sequence is TGTGCCACCAGTAACACAAGGAACACTGAAGCTTTCTTT.

The genes are TRBV20-1 and TRBJ2-1; TRBD2 matches at 11 bases. The end of the DNA fits TRBJ2-7 better, so the J call may be wrong. The CDR3 is 14 amino acids. Germline V gene data show CDR1 as DFQATT and CDR2 as SNEGSKA (reference sequence). The CDR3 loop reads CSAVAGGTYNEQYF. The CDR3 DNA reads as TGCAGTGCCGTAGCGGGGGGGACTTACAATGAGCAGTACTTC.

This clonotype was seen only a few times. The chain is built from TRBV14 and TRBJ2-5; 7 bases are a match to TRBD1. The CDR3 is 15 residues long. J lost 2 bases, V lost 4 bases, and 7 bases had no gene match. Looked up from germline, CDR1 is SGHDN and CDR2 is FVKESK. In nucleotides, the CDR3 is TGTGCCAGCAGCCCAGGGGGAAGGCGGCAAGAGACCCAGTACTTC. Protein: CASSPGGRRQETQYF.

V is TRBV11-2 and J is TRBJ2-4; TRBD1 matches at 7 bases. The tail of the sequence fits TRBJ2-7 better, so the J call may be wrong. CDR1 is SGHAT and CDR2 is FQNNGV in the germline V gene. The CDR3 has 14 amino acids. CDR3 amino acids: CASSPWDSHYEQYF. The CDR3, as DNA: TGTGCCAGCAGCCCCTGGGACAGCCACTACGAGCAGTACTTC.

This chain links TRBV15 with TRBJ1-1, with D possibly being TRBD1 (5 bases). The germline V gene encodes CDR1 LNHNV and CDR2 YYDKDF (reference sequence). The CDR3 is 16 residues long. Trimming left V 2 bases short and J 1 base short, with 14 bases between. The CDR3 loop is CATSRPPGQGNTEAFF. CDR3 DNA sequence: TGTGCCACCAGCAGACCCCCCGGGCAGGGGAACACTGAAGCTTTCTTT. The full variable domain, with the rest looked up from reference TRBV15 and TRBJ1-1, is DAMVIQNPRYQVTQFGKPVTLSCSQTLNHNVMYWYQQKSSQAPKLLFHYYDKDFNNEADTPDNFQSRRPNTSFCFLDIRSPGLGDTAMYLCATSRPPGQGNTEAFFGQGTRLTVV.

This clonotype was seen a handful of times. The V call is TRBV20-1, the J call TRBJ2-7, with TRBD2 matching over 7 bases. The CDR3 extends over 13 amino acids. V lost 1 base and J lost 5; bases outside the gene matches: 5. In germline, CDR1 is DFQATT, CDR2 SNEGSKA (reference sequence). CDR3 region: CSARAGGRDEQYF. The CDR3 bases are TGCAGTGCTAGAGCTGGGGGGAGGGACGAGCAGTACTTC.

The rearrangement uses TRBV29-1 and TRBJ2-1; D might be TRBD1 (5 bases). The germline CDR1 and CDR2 sequences are SQVTM and ANQGSEA. The CDR3 has 12 amino acids. V was shortened by 7 bases and J by 5 bases, with 12 bases between the two germline ends. Here the CDR3 reads CSAVVRDNEQFF. The DNA for the CDR3 is TGCAGCGCTGTAGTCAGGGACAATGAGCAGTTCTTC.

This chain links TRBV10-3 with TRBJ2-3; D is undetermined. Germline V gene lookup returns CDR1 ENHRY and CDR2 SYGVKD. V was cut by 4 bases and J by 5 bases, with 16 bases left in between. The CDR3 sequence is 15 residues long. The CDR3 region has the DNA TGTGCCATCAGTGGAGACCTACTCCTCCGAGATACGCAGTATTTT. This encodes CAISGDLLLRDTQYF.